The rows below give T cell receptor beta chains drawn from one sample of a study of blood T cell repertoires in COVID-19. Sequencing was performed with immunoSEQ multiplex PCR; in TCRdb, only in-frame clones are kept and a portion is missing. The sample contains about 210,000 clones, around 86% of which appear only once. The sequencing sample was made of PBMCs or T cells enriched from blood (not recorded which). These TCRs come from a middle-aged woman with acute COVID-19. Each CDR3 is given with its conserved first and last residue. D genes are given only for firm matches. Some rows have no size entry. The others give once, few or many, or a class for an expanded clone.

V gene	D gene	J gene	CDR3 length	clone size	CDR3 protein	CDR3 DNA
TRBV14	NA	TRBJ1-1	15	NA	CASSQTGHLNTEAFF	TGTGCCAGCAGCCAGACGGGACACCTGAACACTGAAGCTTTCTTT
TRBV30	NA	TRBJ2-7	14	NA	CAWSESGCSYEQYF	TGTGCCTGGAGTGAAAGCGGGTGTTCCTACGAGCAGTACTTC
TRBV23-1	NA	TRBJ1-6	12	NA	CASSQDRVPLHF	TGCGCCAGCAGTCAAGACCGGGTCCCCCTCCACTTT
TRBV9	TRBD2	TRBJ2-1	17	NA	CASSVDGRASSYNEQFF	TGTGCCAGCAGCGTAGACGGGAGGGCGAGCTCCTACAATGAGCAGTTCTTC
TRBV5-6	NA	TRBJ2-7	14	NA	CASSSGGSPWEQYF	TGTGCCAGCAGCTCTGGAGGGAGCCCTTGGGAGCAGTACTTC
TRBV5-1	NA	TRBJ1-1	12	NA	CASSITGNQAFF	TGCGCCAGCAGCATTACAGGGAACCAAGCTTTCTTT
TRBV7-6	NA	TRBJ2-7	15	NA	CASSPPSSRPYEQYF	TGTGCCAGCAGCCCCCCGTCTAGCCGTCCCTACGAGCAGTACTTC
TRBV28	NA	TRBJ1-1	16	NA	CASSLRGGSGRAEAFF	TGTGCCAGCAGTTTAAGAGGGGGGAGCGGGAGAGCTGAAGCTTTCTTT
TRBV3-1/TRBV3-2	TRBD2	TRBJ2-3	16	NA	CASSQDQAGGRRTQYF	TGTGCCAGCAGCCAAGACCAAGCGGGAGGGCGGAGGACGCAGTATTTT
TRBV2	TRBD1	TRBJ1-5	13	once	CASTGGVWQPQHF	TGTGCCAGCACAGGGGGAGTTTGGCAGCCCCAGCATTTT
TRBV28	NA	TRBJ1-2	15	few	CASSGGGVRSYGYTF	TGTGCCAGCAGCGGGGGAGGCGTTCGTAGCTATGGCTACACCTTC
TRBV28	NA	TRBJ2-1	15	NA	CASTGGRLPYNEQFF	TGTGCCAGCACAGGGGGGAGGTTGCCCTACAATGAGCAGTTCTTC
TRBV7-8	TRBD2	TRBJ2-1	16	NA	CASSLGGGTSYNEQFF	TGTGCCAGCAGCCTCGGAGGGGGGACTAGCTACAATGAGCAGTTCTTC